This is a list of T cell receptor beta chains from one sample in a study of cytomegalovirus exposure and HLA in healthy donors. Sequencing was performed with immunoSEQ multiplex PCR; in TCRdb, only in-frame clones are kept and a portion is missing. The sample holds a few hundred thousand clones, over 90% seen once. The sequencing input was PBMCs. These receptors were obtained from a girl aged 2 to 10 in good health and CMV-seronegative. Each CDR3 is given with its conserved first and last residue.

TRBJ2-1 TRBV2 CASSGPGVRPINEQFF
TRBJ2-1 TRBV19 CASSGGGNAQFF
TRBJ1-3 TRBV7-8 CASSLPGGSSGNTIYF
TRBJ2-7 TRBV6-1 CASNRPPYEQYF
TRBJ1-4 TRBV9 CASSVGTGAEKLFF
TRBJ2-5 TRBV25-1 CASSLLETQYF
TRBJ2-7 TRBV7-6 CASSLEGDFVEQYF
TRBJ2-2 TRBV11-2 CASSHTPVANTGELFF
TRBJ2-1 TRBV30 CAWSAPQGSDEQFF
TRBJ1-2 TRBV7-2 CASSLVDKNYGYTF
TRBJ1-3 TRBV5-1 CASSLWRQGAGNTIYF
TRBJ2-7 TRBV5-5 CASSFPRGQASYEQYF
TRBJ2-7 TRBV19 CASSDPRDHEQYF
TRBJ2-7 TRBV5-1 CASSLYGQGVYEQYF
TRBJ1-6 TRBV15 CATSREEDSYNSPLHF
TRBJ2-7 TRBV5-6 CASSRLAGASYEQYF
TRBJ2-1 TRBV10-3 CAITPGDIRYNEQFF
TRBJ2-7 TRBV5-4 CASSVGLAGGTYEQYF
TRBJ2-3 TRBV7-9 CASSLGGGARDTQYF
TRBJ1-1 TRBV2 CASSEKGQPMNTEAFF
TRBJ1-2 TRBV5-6 CASSLGLPYGYTF
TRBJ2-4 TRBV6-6 CASTPTAGEAKNIQYF
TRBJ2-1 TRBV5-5 CASSLVVATLNDEQFF
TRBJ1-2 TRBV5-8 CASSLGPSPNYGYTF
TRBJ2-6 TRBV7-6 CASSPEGGWGANVLTF
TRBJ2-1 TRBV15 CATSRDLVGATNNEQFF
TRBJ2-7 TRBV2 CAGRERGGTYEQYF
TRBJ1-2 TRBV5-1 CASSPDRGGYNYGYTF
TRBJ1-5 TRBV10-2 CASSGQLYSNQPQHF